This T cell receptor (beta chain) was sequenced in a study of blood T cell repertoires in COVID-19. At the level of the study: COVID-19 samples collected from the United States, Italy and Spain covered acute and convalescent phases. In each case, the material was cDNA or gDNA derived from T cells, B-cell-depleted T cells, or PBMCs.

Source study methods: Nucleated cell counts were estimated from reference gene primer amplification. TCRdb's table, derived via immunoSEQ multiplex PCR, lists solely in-frame clones and lacks some. That table gives V, J and clone size, and the DNA gave D and trimming. The sample consists of roughly 150,000 clones, approximately 78% of them appearing once. Trimming cost V 6 bases and J 4 bases; bases outside gene matches: 6. Germline values: CDR1 PRHDT, CDR2 FYEKMQ (reference sequence). The CDR3 runs to 15 residues. This chain links TRBV13 with TRBJ2-3, with TRBD2 matching over 11 bases. This TCR came from a woman of 80 years or more with acute or convalescent COVID-19. The sequenced sample was peripheral blood. CDR3 nucleotide sequence: TGTGCCAGCAGTACTAGCGGGAGTCGTCCAGATACGCAGTATTTT. This codes for CASSTSGSRPDTQYF.